This entry lists 2 T cell receptor beta chains sequenced from one sample in a study of response to subunit inactivated influenza vaccine. TCRdb recomputed calls from the RT-PCR reads with MiXCR, one row per CDR3 protein. The sample lists about 570,000 distinct CDR3 sequences; about 11% were seen once. The same sample was also used in a study of T cells expressing NK-cell markers. From that paper: Generation of TCR beta cDNA was performed by 5'RACE template switching incorporating UMIs.

This material consisted of PBMCs from blood, taken on the day of vaccination. These receptors all stem from a man aged 45-65 years who received an inactivated influenza vaccine.

The chain recombines TRBV6-2 or TRBV6-3 with TRBJ2-3, with a possible D match to TRBD2 (6 bases). The V end was cut by 2 bases, the J end by 0 bases, with 12 bases between. Germline V gene sequence: CDR1 MNHEY, CDR2 SVGEGT. The CDR3 is 16 residues long. The chain's CDR3 is CASSYLAGKSTDTQYF. Here the CDR3 DNA reads TGTGCCAGCAGTTACCTTGCGGGAAAAAGCACAGATACGCAGTATTTT.

This clonotype occurred many times. The gene calls are TRBV29-1 and TRBJ1-1, with 11 bases fitting TRBD1. J lost 3 bases, V lost 4 bases, and 7 bases had no gene match. The CDR3 has 15 amino acids. Germline CDR1 reads SQVTM; CDR2 reads ANQGSEA. As DNA, the CDR3 is TGCAGCGTTGGAGGGACAGGGGGTTGGGACACTGAAGCTTTCTTT. Translating it yields CSVGGTGGWDTEAFF.